These 30 T cell receptor beta chains share one sample of origin, sequenced in a study of blood T cell repertoires in COVID-19. Measured with immunoSEQ multiplex PCR; TCRdb has only the in-frame clones, and not every one. Of about 300,000 clones listed, 89% were seen once; the top ten hold around 6.6%. Sequencing used peripheral blood. Receptor source: a man aged 18 to 35 who had recovered from COVID-19.

This rearrangement joins TRBV28 to TRBJ2-3, with D possibly being TRBD1 (5 bases). The V gene's germline CDR1 is MDHEN and CDR2 SYDVKM. The CDR3 covers 15 residues. V lost 6 bases and J 2 bases, leaving 15 bases between the germline ends. This CDR3 reads CASRTGGSHTDTQYF. CDR3 DNA: TGTGCCAGCAGAACAGGTGGCTCGCACACAGATACGCAGTATTTT.

V gene TRBV29-1 combines with J gene TRBJ2-5, with 11 bases matching TRBD2. V trimming: 8 bases; J trimming: 1 base; junction bases outside the gene matches: 6. Germline values: CDR1 SQVTM, CDR2 ANQGSEA. This CDR3 region has 14 residues. The CDR3 DNA sequence: TGCAGCCCTGGGACTAGCGGAGGCCAAGAGACCCAGTACTTC. Translated, it gives CSPGTSGGQETQYF.

This clone appeared once. The chain carries TRBV7-6 and TRBJ2-1; D is possibly TRBD2 (7 bases). The CDR3 consists of 18 residues. V dropped 5 bases and J dropped 2 bases, with 22 bases sitting between them. Germline V CDR1 and CDR2: SGHVS, FNYEAQ. As DNA, the CDR3 is TGTGCCAGCAGCCCTCCCGCAGGGGCTAGCGGAGCCTACAATGAGCAGTTCTTC. It translates to CASSPPAGASGAYNEQFF.

This chain links TRBV3-1 (or the pseudogene TRBV3-2) with TRBJ2-4, with TRBD1 as a possible D gene (6 bases). The CDR3 is 14 residues long. V gave up 5 bases and J gave up 9 bases, with 17 bases separating them. Germline lookup yields CDR1 LGHDT and CDR2 YNNKEL (reference sequence). The CDR3 region has the DNA TGTGCCAGCAGCGTAGACAGGACTCTGGGCATTCAGTACTTC. It encodes CASSVDRTLGIQYF.

The chain links TRBV6-4 to TRBJ1-6; 7 nucleotides match TRBD1. The junction had 12 bases not matched to a gene; V was cut back by 8 bases and J by 5 bases. The CDR3 covers 16 residues. The germline V gene encodes CDR1 MRHNA and CDR2 SNTAGT. CDR3 DNA sequence: TGTGCCAGCTCTAGGACAGGACTTGACGATAATTCACCCCTCCACTTT. It is translated as CASSRTGLDDNSPLHF.

V is TRBV6-5 and J is TRBJ2-1; D ambiguous. From germline, CDR1 is MNHEY and CDR2 SVGAGI. This CDR3 region has 15 residues. V gave up 6 bases and J gave up 0 bases, with 12 bases separating them. This CDR3 reads CASSPSTISYNEQFF. The CDR3 region has the DNA TGTGCCAGCAGCCCCTCTACCATCTCCTACAATGAGCAGTTCTTC.

CDR3 DNA: TGCGCCAGCAGCTTGCCGGGAGTATACAATGAGCAGTTCTTC. This sequence encodes CASSLPGVYNEQFF. This chain links TRBV5-1 with TRBJ2-1; D is possibly TRBD2 (6 bases). V was trimmed by 1 base and J by 4 bases, leaving 9 bases between them. The germline CDR1 and CDR2 sequences are SGHRS and YFSETQ. This CDR3 has 14 residues.

This clone has only a few counts. The identical CDR3 is also encoded by other nucleotide sequences in the sample. The gene calls are TRBV7-9 and TRBJ2-5; D not resolved. The CDR3 is 11 residues long. CDR1 and CDR2 from the germline V gene are SEHNR and FQNEAQ (reference sequence). V was trimmed by 5 bases and J by 2 bases, leaving 3 bases between them. DNA of the CDR3: TGTGCCAGCAGCCCTCAAGAGACCCAGTACTTC. Translating it yields CASSPQETQYF.

V is TRBV9 and J is TRBJ2-1; D call uncertain. Trimming stripped 2 bases from V and 5 bases from J, with 5 bases between. Germline V gives CDR1 SGDLS, CDR2 YYNGEE. This CDR3 region has 12 residues. In nucleotides, the CDR3 is TGTGCCAGCAGCGTCCAGGACAATGAGCAGTTCTTC. Translated: CASSVQDNEQFF.

This rearrangement joins TRBV5-5 to TRBJ2-7; no firm D call. This CDR3 has 14 residues. CDR1 is SGHKS, CDR2 YYEKEE, per germline (reference sequence). V was clipped by 2 bases and J by 1 base, with 10 bases between them. The CDR3 nucleotides are TGTGCCAGCAGCTTTGGCGGTCCTTCCTACGAGCAGTACTTC. Protein sequence: CASSFGGPSYEQYF.

The chain combines TRBV3-1 (or the pseudogene TRBV3-2) with TRBJ2-7; 7 bases are a match to TRBD1. CDR3 length: 17 residues. Germline-derived CDR1 and CDR2 are LGHDT and YNNKEL (reference sequence). The V gene end was trimmed by 2 bases and the J gene end by 4 bases; junction bases not matched to a gene: 14. CDR3 DNA sequence: TGTGCCAGCAGCCAAAGGATGTATGGGACAGCGCGATACGAGCAGTACTTC. It yields the protein CASSQRMYGTARYEQYF.

This clone was recorded once. The J gene is TRBJ2-5, the V gene TRBV2, with 7 bases fitting TRBD1. Unmatched junction bases numbered 9, after V lost 7 bases and J lost 4 bases. The CDR3 consists of 14 residues. Germline values: CDR1 SNHLY, CDR2 FYNNEI. The CDR3 DNA reads as TGTGCCAGCATCCTAAGCCCAGGGGGAGAGACCCAGTACTTC. As protein: CASILSPGGETQYF.

This chain joins TRBV7-8 and TRBJ1-1; D gene ambiguous. V lost 3 bases, J lost 1 base, and 6 bases lay in between. Germline loops: CDR1 SGHVS, CDR2 FQNEAQ. The CDR3 loop spans 13 amino acids. CDR3 coding DNA: TGTGCCAGCAGCTTCACACCGAACACTGAAGCTTTCTTT. It encodes CASSFTPNTEAFF.

CDR3 sequence: CASRIETRGETQYF. CDR3 nucleotide sequence: TGTGCCAGCAGAATAGAGACCAGGGGAGAGACCCAGTACTTC. The rearrangement links TRBV7-9 to TRBJ2-5, with TRBD1 as a possible D gene (6 bases). Germline CDR1 and CDR2: SEHNR and FQNEAQ (reference sequence). This CDR3 comprises 14 residues. Trimming removed 6 bases from V and 4 bases from J, with 15 bases in between. The variable domain in full, completed from reference TRBV7-9 and TRBJ2-5, reads DTGVSQNPRHKITKRGQNVTFRCDPISEHNRLYWYRQTLGQGPEFLTYFQNEAQLEKSRLLSDRFSAERPKGSFSTLEIQRTEQGDSAMYLCASRIETRGETQYFGPGTRLLVL.

The chain links TRBV19 to TRBJ2-7, with D possibly being TRBD2 (6 bases). The CDR3 runs to 14 residues. Germline-derived CDR1 and CDR2 are LNHDA and SQIVND (reference sequence). With 3 bases removed from V and 0 bases from J, the gap between germline ends came to 9 bases. CDR3 bases: TGTGCCAGTAGTATGGGGGGAAGCTCCTACGAGCAGTACTTC. This gives the protein CASSMGGSSYEQYF.

The chain joins TRBV5-1 to TRBJ1-1; D unclear. In germline, CDR1 is SGHRS, CDR2 YFSETQ. Trimming cost V 6 bases and J 2 bases, with 17 bases left between them. This CDR3 has 15 residues. For the CDR3, the DNA is TGCGCCAGCAATTTGGAGGGTCGAGAAAACACTGAAGCTTTCTTT. Protein sequence: CASNLEGRENTEAFF.

The V gene is TRBV7-3, the J gene TRBJ2-1, with a weak D call TRBD1 (7 bases). This CDR3 is 16 amino acids long. The V and J ends lost 4 bases and 4 bases respectively, with 17 bases between them. CDR1 SGHTA and CDR2 FQGTGA come from the germline V gene. In DNA, the CDR3 is TGTGCCAGCAGCTCGGAGGGGGCAGGGTGGTACAATGAGCAGTTCTTC. This encodes CASSSEGAGWYNEQFF.

This clone was detected ten times or more. The J gene is TRBJ1-1, the V gene TRBV19, with TRBD1 matching 9 bases. Germline CDR1 LNHDA, CDR2 SQIVND (reference sequence). The CDR3 totals 14 residues. V dropped 6 bases and J dropped 8; count of bases not matched to a gene: 10. The CDR3 loop is CASSPGQGQAEAFF. The CDR3 region has the DNA TGTGCCAGTAGCCCGGGACAGGGCCAAGCAGAAGCTTTCTTT.

The chain carries TRBV11-2 and TRBJ1-2; weak D call: TRBD1 (5 bases). The V end was cut by 0 bases, the J end by 8 bases, with 13 bases between. The CDR3 sequence is 14 residues long. The germline CDR1 and CDR2 sequences are SGHAT and FQNNGV. The CDR3 sequence is CASSLESAGGGYTF. CDR3 nucleotides: TGTGCCAGCAGCTTAGAGAGCGCCGGGGGAGGCTACACCTTC.

This chain's CDR3 is CASRPDGLNQPQHF. The CDR3 coding sequence is TGTGCCAGCAGGCCGGACGGACTAAATCAGCCCCAGCATTTT. The rearrangement uses TRBV2 and TRBJ1-5, with D unresolved. With 6 bases removed from V and 4 bases from J, the gap between germline ends came to 13 bases. The germline V gene has CDR1 SNHLY and CDR2 FYNNEI. CDR3 length: 14 residues. The entire variable domain, with the rest obtained from reference TRBV2 and TRBJ1-5, is as follows: EPEVTQTPSHQVTQMGQEVILRCVPISNHLYFYWYRQILGQKVEFLVSFYNNEISEKSEIFDDQFSVERPDGSNFTLKIRSTKLEDSAMYFCASRPDGLNQPQHFGDGTRLSIL.

The J gene is TRBJ1-1, the V gene TRBV4-1, with unresolved D. Germline V gene data show CDR1 as MGHRA and CDR2 as YSYEKL. The ends were cut back, 0 bases at V and 7 bases at J, with 6 bases in the middle. This CDR3 is 12 amino acids long. The CDR3 spells CASSQDLSEAFF. DNA for the CDR3: TGCGCCAGCAGCCAAGATCTAAGTGAAGCTTTCTTT.

The chain uses TRBV19 and TRBJ1-5; TRBD1 matches 10 bases. V shed 6 bases, J shed 4 bases, and the junction held 3 bases outside the gene matches. CDR1 is LNHDA, CDR2 SQIVND, per germline (reference sequence). This CDR3 spans 14 amino acids. CDR3 region: CASRTGGPNQPQHF. CDR3 nucleotide sequence: TGTGCCAGTAGGACAGGGGGCCCTAATCAGCCCCAGCATTTT.

The V call is TRBV5-8, the J call TRBJ1-4; 7 bases map to TRBD1. CDR1 and CDR2 from the germline V gene are SGHTS and YDEGEE. The CDR3 has 17 residues. After removal of 5 bases from V and 4 bases from J, the junction contained 14 bases not matched to a gene. The CDR3 bases are TGTGCCAGCAGTAAACATACCGGGACAGCTATTAATGAAAAACTGTTTTTT. Protein sequence: CASSKHTGTAINEKLFF.

V is TRBV19 and J is TRBJ1-2; weak D call: TRBD1 (6 bases). V lost 5 bases, J lost 3 bases, and 13 bases lay in between. The CDR3 covers 14 residues. Germline V gene lookup returns CDR1 LNHDA and CDR2 SQIVND (reference sequence). In DNA form, the CDR3 reads TGTGCCAGTAGTGCCGGGACAACTTACTATGGCTACACCTTC. This sequence encodes CASSAGTTYYGYTF.

This chain uses TRBV7-2 with TRBJ2-5; no firm D call. The CDR3 length is 13 residues. The ends were cut back, 1 base at V and 5 bases at J, with 8 bases in the middle. The germline V gene has CDR1 SGHTA and CDR2 FQGNSA. Written as DNA, the CDR3 is TGTGCCAGCAGCTTAGGCAGCAGGGAGACCCAGTACTTC. This sequence encodes CASSLGSRETQYF.

This chain connects TRBV10-2 to TRBJ2-7; 9 positions match TRBD2. The CDR3 contains 12 residues. Germline V gene data show CDR1 as WSHSY and CDR2 as SAAADI. V shed 10 bases, J shed 4 bases, and the junction held 5 bases outside the gene matches. In DNA form, the CDR3 reads TGCGCCACCATTAGCGGGGGTTACGAGCAGTACTTC. Its protein is CATISGGYEQYF.

The chain recombines TRBV5-4 with TRBJ1-6; unclear D gene. The CDR3 extends over 17 amino acids. Trimming stripped 0 bases from V and 0 bases from J, with 10 bases between. Germline assignment: CDR1 SGHNT and CDR2 YYREEE (reference sequence). The CDR3 reads CASSLGSGSSYNSPLHF. For the CDR3, the DNA is TGTGCCAGCAGCTTGGGTTCGGGGAGCTCCTATAATTCACCCCTCCACTTT. The whole variable domain, filled in from reference TRBV5-4 and TRBJ1-6, reads ETGVTQSPTHLIKTRGQQVTLRCSSQSGHNTVSWYQQALGQGPQFIFQYYREEENGRGNFPPRFSGLQFPNYSSELNVNALELDDSALYLCASSLGSGSSYNSPLHFGNGTRLTVT.

The CDR3, as DNA: TGTGCCAGCAGTTTTTCGACAGGGTCTGAAGCTTTCTTT. The encoded protein is CASSFSTGSEAFF. V gene TRBV27 combines with J gene TRBJ1-1; 7 bases line up with TRBD1. Germline V gene data show CDR1 as MNHEY and CDR2 as SMNVEV (reference sequence). With 3 bases clipped from V and 6 bases from J, the junction kept 4 bases outside the gene matches. The CDR3 loop spans 13 amino acids.

The rearrangement uses TRBV7-3 and TRBJ2-1, with 8 bases aligning to TRBD2. The CDR3 sequence is 23 residues long. Trimming removed 0 bases from V and 2 bases from J; junction bases left unmatched: 24. Germline V lookup: CDR1 SGHTA, CDR2 FQGTGA. The CDR3 loop is CASSLTGAFWAGGSERPYNEQFF. The CDR3 DNA follows: TGTGCCAGCAGCTTAACGGGGGCGTTTTGGGCGGGAGGCAGTGAAAGGCCCTACAATGAGCAGTTCTTC.

The J gene is TRBJ2-7, the V gene TRBV6-2 or TRBV6-3; no definite D call. Trimming shortened V by 5 bases and J by 4 bases, and 18 bases separated the two germline ends. The CDR3 spans 15 residues. Germline V gene lookup returns CDR1 MNHEY and CDR2 SVGEGT. CDR3 DNA sequence: TGTGCCAGCAGTGCGAGGATACCCCTCCCGTACGAGCAGTACTTC. Translation gives CASSARIPLPYEQYF.